This T cell receptor (beta chain) came from a study of CD8 T cells in ankylosing spondylitis (dated by TCRdb to about 2017). Notes on the research overall: T cell receptor beta repertoires were profiled in healthy donors and ankylosing spondylitis patients so that disease-linked TCR variants could be found. The whole study cohort included about a hundred healthy donors and 20 to 25 ankylosing spondylitis patients. Samples of peripheral blood were taken, and for ankylosing spondylitis patients, synovial fluid was collected as well. Study-wide conclusions, independent of this receptor: According to the report, matched synovial fluid samples from ankylosing spondylitis patients were significantly enriched for the disease-linked clones. Blood from ankylosing spondylitis patients appeared to be characterized by a TCR beta motif composed of under 10 highly homologous amino acid variants. A CD8+ phenotype was shown by the disease-linked clones, which were found at relatively low frequencies in peripheral blood. Some motif variants were previously reported in synovial fluid and blood of reactive arthritis patients, suggesting common disease-initiation mechanisms.

TCRdb names Illumina HiSeq 2500 as the instrument used. Quantitative 5'-RACE with molecular barcodes was the method used to prepare the TCR beta libraries. On the study's bioinformatics: A new computational method, built on a probabilistic model of VDJ rearrangement, was used to identify disease-linked TCR variants. TCRdb redid the processing of the public reads, applying fastp at Q25 and MiXCR, and retained in-frame beta chains. Entries are consolidated by CDR3 protein sequence, retaining the most common genes and DNA. TCRdb's processing, not the authors' own work, is the source of the V and J calls. This sample has approximately 250,000 distinct CDR3 sequences in its table, and about 30% of those were observed once. The ten biggest clones cover approximately 4.4% of the sample. Remarks on this clonotype: The antigen it binds to is not known. No per-base quality is available; no much larger clone lies one base away.

The receptor's source is a male donor with ankylosing spondylitis or in good health (not recorded which). Sequencing input: blood, either unsorted or a sorted T cell fraction (not recorded which).

The encoded CDR3 is CASSRLGDIQYF. In nucleotides, the sequence is TGTGCCAGCAGCCGGCTAGGAGACATTCAGTACTTC. In this chain, TRBV4-2 is recombined with TRBJ2-4, with no D gene named confidently. The CDR3 spans 12 residues, from the cysteine through the phenylalanine. The kept DNA is CDR3 alone, 36 bases in frame from the first base. CDR1 is given as LGHNA and CDR2 as YNFKEQ, both from the germline V gene. Cut back by 4 bases and 8 bases, the V and J ends lie 9 bases apart.